The 27 T cell receptor beta chains in this list originate from one sample, sequenced in a study of beta chain features in type 1 diabetes. The study's findings and limits: Shortening of TCRB CDR3s, moderate but significant, appeared in all four CD4+ subsets of Type 1 diabetes patients.

Every isolated RNA sample was fully reverse transcribed, so sequencing captured expressed TCRB transcripts. Only in-frame clones appear in the TCRdb table, and some are missing; sequencing was by immunoSEQ multiplex PCR. The table has approximately 360,000 clones, over 9.5% seen once; the top ten hold approximately 0.011%. These receptors are not linked to any known antigen. The sequenced material came from naive CD4+ T cells from blood. The receptors were sampled from a woman younger than 35 with type 1 diabetes.

This rearrangement joins TRBV29-1 to TRBJ2-5, with 8 bases identical to TRBD2. Germline assignment: CDR1 SQVTM and CDR2 ANQGSEA. Trimming took 4 bases from V and 3 from J; bases not matched to a gene: 10. The length of the CDR3 is 15 residues. The CDR3 is CSVVPSSGWEETQYF. CDR3 in DNA: TGCAGCGTTGTCCCTTCTAGCGGGTGGGAAGAGACCCAGTACTTC.

CDR3 residues: CASSPPGGLQPQHF. The CDR3 coding sequence is TGTGCCAGCTCACCCCCAGGGGGCCTTCAGCCCCAGCATTTT. The J gene is TRBJ1-5, the V gene TRBV18; 8 bases match TRBD1. The CDR3 length is 14 residues. From germline, CDR1 is KGHSH and CDR2 LQKENI. The ends lost 3 bases at V and 6 bases at J; junction bases unmatched: 4.

This clone has a handful of counts. This sequence joins TRBV5-1 and TRBJ2-6; D call uncertain. The V gene's germline CDR1 is SGHRS and CDR2 YFSETQ. The CDR3 is 15 amino acids. Trimming cost V 4 bases and J 4 bases, with 12 bases left between them. This chain's CDR3 is CASSPDGPGANVLTF. CDR3 coding DNA: TGCGCCAGCAGCCCTGATGGGCCCGGGGCCAACGTCCTGACTTTC.

The chain recombines TRBV29-1 with TRBJ1-1; no clear D gene. With 4 bases removed from V and 1 base from J, the gap between germline ends came to 4 bases. There are 11 residues in the CDR3. Germline CDR1 and CDR2: SQVTM and ANQGSEA. The CDR3 spells CSVVKNTEAFF. The CDR3 coding sequence is TGCAGCGTTGTAAAGAACACTGAAGCTTTCTTT.

The chain has TRBV15 and TRBJ1-2, with D unclear. V lost 3 bases, J lost 4 bases, and 12 bases lay in between. The CDR3 is 14 amino acids. Germline V gene data show CDR1 as LNHNV and CDR2 as YYDKDF (reference sequence). The CDR3 DNA reads TGTGCCACCAGCAGTCATCGGGGATTCTATGGCTACACCTTC. Amino acids: CATSSHRGFYGYTF.

This clone was seen a few times. The chain uses TRBV27 and TRBJ2-7; a weak D match, TRBD1 (5 bases). The V and J ends lost 6 bases and 0 bases respectively, with 9 bases between them. In germline, CDR1 is MNHEY, CDR2 SMNVEV (reference sequence). The CDR3 is made up of 13 amino acids. The CDR3 coding sequence is TGTGCCAGCAGCACAGACAGCTCCTACGAGCAGTACTTC. Its translation: CASSTDSSYEQYF.

This clone was picked up a small number of times. The chain employs TRBV27 and TRBJ2-1, with no clear D. The CDR3 runs 13 residues. CDR1 and CDR2 (germline): MNHEY, SMNVEV (reference sequence). V shed 5 bases and J shed 2 bases, with 7 bases lying between them. This CDR3 is CASSPRAYNEQFF. DNA of the CDR3: TGTGCCAGCAGTCCCCGGGCCTACAATGAGCAGTTCTTC.

This clone showed up just a few times. The chain is built from TRBV7-9 and TRBJ2-3; D possibly corresponds to TRBD2 (6 bases). The CDR3 spans 16 residues. Trimming removed 6 bases at V and 2 bases at J, with 18 bases between. Per the germline V gene, CDR1 is SEHNR and CDR2 is FQNEAQ (reference sequence). CDR3 in DNA: TGTGCCAGCAGTCATCATAGAAGCGGGCCCACAGATACGCAGTATTTT. Its translation: CASSHHRSGPTDTQYF. The whole variable domain, filled in from reference TRBV7-9 and TRBJ2-3, reads DTGVSQNPRHKITKRGQNVTFRCDPISEHNRLYWYRQTLGQGPEFLTYFQNEAQLEKSRLLSDRFSAERPKGSFSTLEIQRTEQGDSAMYLCASSHHRSGPTDTQYFGPGTRLTVL.

V usage is TRBV5-4 and J usage is TRBJ2-5; D not certain. The V gene lost 4 bases and the J gene lost 2 bases, with 6 bases spanning the gap. The CDR3 contains 12 residues. The germline CDR1 and CDR2 sequences are SGHNT and YYREEE (reference sequence). CDR3 sequence reads: CASSLKQETQYF. The CDR3 DNA follows: TGTGCCAGCAGCCTTAAACAAGAGACCCAGTACTTC.

The J gene is TRBJ2-1, the V gene TRBV9; the D gene is possibly TRBD2 (5 bases). This CDR3 has 15 residues. Trimming removed 2 bases from V and 1 base from J, with 10 bases in between. Per germline, CDR1 SGDLS and CDR2 YYNGEE. CDR3 residues: CASSVDGNSYNEQFF. The CDR3, as DNA: TGTGCCAGCAGCGTTGACGGGAATTCCTACAATGAGCAGTTCTTC.

This clone was picked up a small number of times. The gene calls are TRBV5-1 and TRBJ2-2; the D gene is possibly TRBD2 (6 bases). CDR3 length: 15 amino acids. The germline V and J ends were trimmed by 4 bases and 6 bases, with 16 bases remaining between them. Germline assignment: CDR1 SGHRS and CDR2 YFSETQ. The CDR3 spells CASSPTLASSGELFF. CDR3 bases: TGCGCCAGCAGCCCGACTCTAGCGTCATCCGGGGAGCTGTTTTTT.

This clone was counted only a few times. V usage is TRBV4-3 and J usage is TRBJ2-3; TRBD1 matches at 9 bases. V lost 1 base to trimming and J lost 3 bases; unmatched junction nucleotides: 5. The CDR3 is 16 amino acids. Germline loops: CDR1 LGHNA, CDR2 YSLEER. The CDR3 DNA is TGCGCCAGCAGCCAAGGTGACAGGGGGGCAACAGATACGCAGTATTTT. Translating it yields CASSQGDRGATDTQYF.

This clone was seen a handful of times. This rearrangement joins TRBV7-9 to TRBJ1-1; 7 nucleotides match TRBD1. Germline assignment: CDR1 SEHNR and CDR2 FQNEAQ (reference sequence). The CDR3 runs to 15 residues. J gave up 1 base and V 5 bases, and 7 bases lay outside the gene matches. Written as DNA, the CDR3 is TGTGCCAGCAGCCAAGGGGACAGACGGAACACTGAAGCTTTCTTT. It translates to CASSQGDRRNTEAFF.

The chain carries TRBV28 and TRBJ2-7, with D unresolved. There are 12 residues in the CDR3. V lost 3 bases to trimming and J lost 2 bases, with 5 bases between them. The V gene's germline CDR1 is MDHEN and CDR2 SYDVKM. The DNA for the CDR3 is TGTGCCAGCAGTTTCCGAGCCTACGAGCAGTACTTC. Protein: CASSFRAYEQYF.

This clone has only a few counts. The chain links TRBV4-3 to TRBJ1-1; tentatively, D is TRBD1 (6 bases). Trimming took 6 bases from V and 4 from J, leaving 12 bases between them. Germline loops: CDR1 LGHNA, CDR2 YSLEER. The CDR3 has 13 residues. CDR3 nucleotide sequence: TGCGCCAGCAGGAAGCTACAGGGCACTGAAGCTTTCTTT. It yields the protein CASRKLQGTEAFF.

This chain connects TRBV6-5 to TRBJ2-5; 7 bases fit TRBD2. Germline CDR1 reads MNHEY; CDR2 reads SVGAGI. V lost 4 bases, J lost 5 bases, and 7 bases stayed unmatched. The CDR3 has 14 residues. The CDR3 protein is CASSWTRPPETQYF. In DNA form, the CDR3 reads TGTGCCAGCAGTTGGACTAGGCCCCCCGAGACCCAGTACTTC.

The chain uses TRBV4-3 and TRBJ2-1, with 9 bases aligning to TRBD1. Per germline, CDR1 LGHNA and CDR2 YSLEER. The CDR3 loop spans 16 amino acids. Trimming removed 0 bases from V and 5 bases from J; junction bases left unmatched: 5. The CDR3 loop is CASSQEYGQGNNEQFF. The DNA of the CDR3 is TGCGCCAGCAGCCAAGAATACGGACAGGGGAACAATGAGCAGTTCTTC.

This clone was found a few times. The J gene is TRBJ1-1, the V gene TRBV7-8; D might be TRBD1 (5 bases). This CDR3 has 13 residues. Trimming stripped 6 bases from V and 1 base from J, with 9 bases between. In germline, CDR1 is SGHVS, CDR2 FQNEAQ. CDR3 protein: CASRFDRNTEAFF. CDR3 coding DNA: TGTGCCAGCAGATTCGACAGGAACACTGAAGCTTTCTTT.

The V gene is TRBV5-6, the J gene TRBJ1-3; D might be TRBD1 (6 bases). This CDR3 is built from 16 residues. V dropped 2 bases and J dropped 1 base, with 13 bases sitting between them. Germline lookup yields CDR1 SGHDT and CDR2 YYEEEE. The CDR3 DNA follows: TGTGCCAGCAGCTTACGAGTAACAGGGTCTGGAAACACCATATATTTT. This codes for CASSLRVTGSGNTIYF.

The chain is built from TRBV10-3 and TRBJ2-3; D is possibly TRBD2 (5 bases). Trimming removed 6 bases from V and 7 bases from J, with 20 bases in between. Germline V gene lookup returns CDR1 ENHRY and CDR2 SYGVKD. The CDR3 length is 15 residues. CDR3 nucleotide sequence: TGTGCCATCAGCGACACTATTCCGGCCGGGAATACGCAGTATTTT. This gives the protein CAISDTIPAGNTQYF.

This clone was counted between two and nine times. CDR3 amino acids: CASSTSGHQETQYF. The CDR3 DNA is TGTGCCAGCTCGACTAGCGGGCACCAAGAGACCCAGTACTTC. The J gene is TRBJ2-5, the V gene TRBV18, with 10 bases fitting TRBD2. This CDR3 region has 14 residues. With 6 bases clipped from V and 0 bases from J, the junction kept 1 base outside the gene matches. Germline V gives CDR1 KGHSH, CDR2 LQKENI.

This clone was counted between two and nine times. The rearrangement links TRBV6-5 to TRBJ1-2; TRBD1 matches 10 bases. The CDR3 is made up of 14 amino acids. The V gene end was trimmed by 7 bases and the J gene end by 3 bases; junction bases not matched to a gene: 5. Germline V gene sequence: CDR1 MNHEY, CDR2 SVGAGI. The CDR3 nucleotides read TGTGCCAGCAACAAAGGGACAGGGGACTATGGCTACACCTTC. Translation gives CASNKGTGDYGYTF.

The V and J genes are TRBV11-2 and TRBJ2-7; tentatively, D is TRBD1 (6 bases). Germline V gene sequence: CDR1 SGHAT, CDR2 FQNNGV. CDR3 length: 15 amino acids. The V end lost 1 base, the J end lost 2 bases, and 12 bases lay between the germline ends. CDR3 amino acids: CASSLGQANAYEQYF. CDR3 in DNA: TGTGCCAGCAGCTTAGGACAGGCCAACGCCTACGAGCAGTACTTC.

This clone was seen a handful of times. The chain links TRBV19 to TRBJ1-5; a weak D match, TRBD1 (5 bases). Germline-derived CDR1 and CDR2 are LNHDA and SQIVND (reference sequence). This CDR3 contains 13 residues. Trimming stripped 4 bases from V and 3 bases from J, with 7 bases between. The chain's CDR3 is CASSRQINQPQHF. DNA of the CDR3: TGTGCCAGTAGTAGACAGATCAATCAGCCCCAGCATTTT.

This clone was observed a few times. CDR3 sequence (DNA): TGTGCCAGCAGACTCGGGACAGGAAACAATCAGCCCCAGCATTTT. It specifies CASRLGTGNNQPQHF. The rearrangement joins TRBV28 to TRBJ1-5, with 8 bases fitting TRBD1. The CDR3 covers 15 residues. V gave up 6 bases and J gave up 3 bases; unmatched junction bases: 7. Germline CDR1 and CDR2: MDHEN and SYDVKM. The full variable domain, rest sourced from reference TRBV28 and TRBJ1-5, is DVKVTQSSRYLVKRTGEKVFLECVQDMDHENMFWYRQDPGLGLRLIYFSYDVKMKEKGDIPEGYSVSREKKERFSLILESASTNQTSMYLCASRLGTGNNQPQHFGDGTRLSIL.

This clone showed up just a few times. The chain is built from TRBV7-9 and TRBJ2-7; D is ambiguous. CDR1 is SEHNR and CDR2 is FQNEAQ in the germline V gene (reference sequence). V shed 2 bases and J shed 2 bases, with 4 bases lying between them. The CDR3 consists of 12 residues. The CDR3 loop reads CASSLSAYEQYF. CDR3 sequence (DNA): TGTGCCAGCAGCTTATCAGCCTACGAGCAGTACTTC.

CDR3 bases: TGTGCCAGCAGCCAACAGGGGGCCGGTGGCTATGGCTACACCTTC. Its translation is CASSQQGAGGYGYTF. The V call is TRBV7-9, the J call TRBJ1-2; 9 nucleotides line up with TRBD1. Germline V CDR1 and CDR2: SEHNR, FQNEAQ (reference sequence). V was clipped by 5 bases and J by 4 bases; unmatched bases: 8. This CDR3 contains 15 residues.